The clone carrying this T cell receptor beta chain was seen many times. TCRdb passed the 5' RACE reads through MiXCR, listing each CDR3 protein once. The table has about 620,000 distinct CDR3 sequences, about a sixth seen once; the top ten hold approximately 12%. The sample belongs to a study of T-cell memory formation after mild COVID-19. Trimming took 7 bases from V and 1 from J, leaving 10 bases between them. The germline V gene has CDR1 SNHLY and CDR2 FYNNEI. The CDR3 consists of 13 residues. Sequencing used PBMCs or a T cell subset sorted from them (not recorded which). This TCR was sampled from an adult woman who had mild COVID-19 (a few samples of this study predate the infection). Cell type and time point are not known. V usage is TRBV2 and J usage is TRBJ2-5; D is undetermined. CDR3 in amino acids: CASNSQRQETQYF. CDR3 in DNA: TGTGCCAGCAACTCTCAACGCCAAGAGACCCAGTACTTC.